This T cell receptor beta chain was documented in a study of regulatory T cells in long-lasting Graves disease. Whole-study context: Disease was considered persistent Graves' disease after over 5 years of antithyroid drugs (with positive TSH receptor antibodies).

The time point was: persistent/refractory GD, antithyroid drugs over 5 years with positive TRAb. Following extraction of RNA from PBMCs, that RNA was used to make the TCR library. There are a few counts of this clonotype. Antigen specificity is unknown. V was clipped by 0 bases and J by 3 bases, with 7 bases between them. The germline gives CDR1 SGHRS, CDR2 YFSETQ. This CDR3 has 14 amino acids. Relying on iRepertoire HTBI primers and Arm-PCR of CDR3 regions, the team built TCR beta libraries. Original methodology: Identification across samples found approximately 60 TRBV and 15 or so TRBJ segments. MiXCR was run by TCRdb on the multiplex PCR reads, yielding one entry per CDR3 protein. For this entry, the V and J calls and clone size follow TCRdb and not the study's own pipeline. Found here are 650,000 to 700,000 distinct CDR3 sequences, about 32% of them singletons; the top ten hold 40% to 50%. Study-level findings and limits: Newly diagnosed patients shared about a thousand public clonotypes; persistent patients shared about 2,700. Persistent cases of Graves' showed reduced TCR diversity relative to newly diagnosed patients.

This receptor was taken from a female donor with Graves disease. This sample comprised peripheral blood mononuclear cells (PBMCs), obtained when the disease was refractory, from a patient treated with antithyroid drugs. The rearrangement joins TRBV5-1 to TRBJ1-5; D may be TRBD1 (5 bases). CDR3 in amino acids: CASSLGGFNQPQHF. DNA of the CDR3: TGCGCCAGCAGCTTGGGGGGGTTCAATCAGCCCCAGCATTTT.